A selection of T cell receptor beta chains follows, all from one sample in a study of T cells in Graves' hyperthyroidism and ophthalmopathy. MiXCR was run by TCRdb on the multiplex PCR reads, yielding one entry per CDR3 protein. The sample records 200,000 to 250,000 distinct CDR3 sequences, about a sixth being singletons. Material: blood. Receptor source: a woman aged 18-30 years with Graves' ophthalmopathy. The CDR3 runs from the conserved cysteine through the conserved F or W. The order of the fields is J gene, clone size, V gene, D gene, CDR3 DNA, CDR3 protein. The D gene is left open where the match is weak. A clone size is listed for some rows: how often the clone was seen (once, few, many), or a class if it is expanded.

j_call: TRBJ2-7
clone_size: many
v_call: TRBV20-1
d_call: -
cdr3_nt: TGCAGTGCTAGGAGGGACGGCTACGAGCAGTACTTC
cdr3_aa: CSARRDGYEQYF

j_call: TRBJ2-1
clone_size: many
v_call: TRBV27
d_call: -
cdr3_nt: TGTGCCAGCAGTTTAGCTACAGACCCCTCCTACAATGAGCAGTTCTTC
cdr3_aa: CASSLATDPSYNEQFF

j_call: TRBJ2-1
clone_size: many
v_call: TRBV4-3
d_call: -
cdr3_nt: TGCGCCAGCAGCTATCTTTCGTACAATGAGCAGTTCTTC
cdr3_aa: CASSYLSYNEQFF

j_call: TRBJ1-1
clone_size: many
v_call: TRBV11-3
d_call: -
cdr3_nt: TGTGCCAGCAGCTATCGACAGCGAGAGAACACTGAAGCTTTCTTT
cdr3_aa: CASSYRQRENTEAFF

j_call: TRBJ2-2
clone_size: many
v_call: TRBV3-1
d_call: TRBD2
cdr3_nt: TGTGCCAGCAGCCAAGGGCATAGCGGGGGCTCCACCGGGGAGCTGTTTTTT
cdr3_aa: CASSQGHSGGSTGELFF

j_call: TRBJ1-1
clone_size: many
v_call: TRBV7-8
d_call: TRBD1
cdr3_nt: TGTGCCAGCAGCTCCGACAGGGACGGTAACACTGAAGCTTTCTTT
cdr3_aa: CASSSDRDGNTEAFF

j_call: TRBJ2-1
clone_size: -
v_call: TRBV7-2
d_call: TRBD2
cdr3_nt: TGTGCCAGCTCCATAGCGGGAGGGCCCCAGTTCTTC
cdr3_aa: CASSIAGGPQFF

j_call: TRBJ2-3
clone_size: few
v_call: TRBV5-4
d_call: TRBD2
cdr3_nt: TGTGCCAGCAGCTTAAGGACTAGCGGGTCAGATACGCAGTATTTT
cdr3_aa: CASSLRTSGSDTQYF

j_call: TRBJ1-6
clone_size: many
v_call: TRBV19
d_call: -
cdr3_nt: TGTGCCAGTAGTATAGACCGGGTTGATAATTCACCCCTCCACTTT
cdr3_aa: CASSIDRVDNSPLHF

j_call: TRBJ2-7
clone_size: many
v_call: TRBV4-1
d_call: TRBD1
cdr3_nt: TGCGCCAGCAGCCAAGAAAGCGCGGACAGGTACCACGAGCAGTACTTC
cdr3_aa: CASSQESADRYHEQYF

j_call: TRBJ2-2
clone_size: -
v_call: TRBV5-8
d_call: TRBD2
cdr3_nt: TGTGCCAGCAGCCGATTACTAGCGACGAACACCGGGGAGCTGTTTTTT
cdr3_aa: CASSRLLATNTGELFF

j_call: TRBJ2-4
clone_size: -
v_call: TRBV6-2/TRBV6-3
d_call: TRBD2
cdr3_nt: TGTGCCAGCAGTTACTCGACTAGCGGGAGGAGCCTAGGCAAAAACATTCAGTACTTC
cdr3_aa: CASSYSTSGRSLGKNIQYF

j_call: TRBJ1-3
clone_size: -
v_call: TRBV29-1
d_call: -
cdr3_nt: TGCAGCGTTGATCCAGGGACCTCTGGAAACACCATATATTTT
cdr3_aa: CSVDPGTSGNTIYF

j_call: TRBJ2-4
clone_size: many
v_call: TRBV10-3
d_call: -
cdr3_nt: TGTGCCATCAGTGACCAGGGGGCCAAAAACATTCAGTACTTC
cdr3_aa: CAISDQGAKNIQYF

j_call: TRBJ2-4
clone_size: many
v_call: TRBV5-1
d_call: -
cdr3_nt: TGCGCCAGCAGTGCGGGCTGGAACATTCAGTACTTC
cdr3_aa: CASSAGWNIQYF

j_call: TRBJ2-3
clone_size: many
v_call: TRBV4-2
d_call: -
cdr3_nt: TGTGCCAGCAGCCAAGATCGGCAGACAGATACGCAGTATTTT
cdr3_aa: CASSQDRQTDTQYF

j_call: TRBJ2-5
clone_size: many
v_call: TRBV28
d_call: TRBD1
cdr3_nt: TGTGCCAGCAGTCGGACAGGGGGAGTGGAGACCCAGTACTTC
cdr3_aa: CASSRTGGVETQYF

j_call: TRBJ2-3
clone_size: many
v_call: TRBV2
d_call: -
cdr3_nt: TGTGCCAGCAGTGAAGTCGATACGCAGTATTTT
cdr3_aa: CASSEVDTQYF

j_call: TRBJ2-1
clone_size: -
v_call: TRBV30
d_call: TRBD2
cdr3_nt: TGTGCCTGGAGTCGACTAGCGACCATGAATGAGCAGTTCTTC
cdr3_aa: CAWSRLATMNEQFF

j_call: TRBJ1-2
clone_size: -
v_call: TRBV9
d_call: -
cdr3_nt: TGTGCCAGCAGCGTAGGTGAAGGCTACACCTTC
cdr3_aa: CASSVGEGYTF

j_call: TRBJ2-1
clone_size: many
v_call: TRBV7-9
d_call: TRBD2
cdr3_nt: TGTGCCAGCAGCCCGACGACTAGCGGGAGGGCCCGGGATGAGCAGTTCTTC
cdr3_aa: CASSPTTSGRARDEQFF

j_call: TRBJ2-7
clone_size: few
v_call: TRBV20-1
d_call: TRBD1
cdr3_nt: TGCAGTGCTAGAGATCCTACAGGGGCCTCCTACGAGCAGTACTTC
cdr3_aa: CSARDPTGASYEQYF

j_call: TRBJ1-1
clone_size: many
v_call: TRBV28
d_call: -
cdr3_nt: TGTGCCAGCAGTTTATTCCGTCTCCGGAACACTGAAGCTTTCTTT
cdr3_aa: CASSLFRLRNTEAFF

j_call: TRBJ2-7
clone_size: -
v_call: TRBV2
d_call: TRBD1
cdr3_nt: TGTGCCAGCAGCCAAGGCGGGGACAGGGTACACGAGCAGTACTTC
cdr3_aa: CASSQGGDRVHEQYF

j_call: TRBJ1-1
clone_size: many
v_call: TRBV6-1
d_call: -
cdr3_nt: TGTGCCAGCAGCGGAGTGCATCGAGCTTTCTTT
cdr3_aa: CASSGVHRAFF

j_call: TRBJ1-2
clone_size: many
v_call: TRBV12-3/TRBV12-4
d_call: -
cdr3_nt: TGTGCCACCACAGGGATAAACTATGGCTACACCTTC
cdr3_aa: CATTGINYGYTF

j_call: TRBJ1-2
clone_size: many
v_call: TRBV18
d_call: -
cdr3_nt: TGTGCCAGCTCACCCGGGGGGTCCTATGGCTACACCTTC
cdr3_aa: CASSPGGSYGYTF

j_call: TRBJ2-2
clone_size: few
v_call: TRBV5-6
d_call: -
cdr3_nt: TGTGCCAGCAGCATGGAGGGTGTTAGCACCGGGGAGCTGTTTTTT
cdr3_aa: CASSMEGVSTGELFF

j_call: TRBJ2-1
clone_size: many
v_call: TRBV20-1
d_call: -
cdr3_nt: TGCAGTGCTAGCGAACTAAGCCCACTATACAATGAGCAGTTCTTC
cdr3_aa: CSASELSPLYNEQFF

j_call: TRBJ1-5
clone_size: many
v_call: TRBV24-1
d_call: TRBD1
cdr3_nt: TGTGCCACCAGTGATCCGGGGGGACAGTGGGGCAATCAGCCCCAGCATTTT
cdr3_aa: CATSDPGGQWGNQPQHF

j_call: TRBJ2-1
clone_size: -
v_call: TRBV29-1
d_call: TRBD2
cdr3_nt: TGCAGCGTCTGTTTGATCGGGACTAGCGGGGGTTGGAATGAGCAGTTCTTC
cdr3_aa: CSVCLIGTSGGWNEQFF

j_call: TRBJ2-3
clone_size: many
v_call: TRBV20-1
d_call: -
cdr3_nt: TGCAGTGCGGCGGGGCAAGACACAGATACGCAGTATTTT
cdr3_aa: CSAAGQDTDTQYF

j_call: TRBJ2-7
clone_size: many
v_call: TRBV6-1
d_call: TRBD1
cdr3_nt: TGTGCCAGCAGTGGACAGGGGGCGACCTACGAGCAGTACTTC
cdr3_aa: CASSGQGATYEQYF

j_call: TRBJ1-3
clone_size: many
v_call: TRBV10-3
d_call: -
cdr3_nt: TGTGCCATCAGTGAGCAGTATTCTGGAAACACCATATATTTT
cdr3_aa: CAISEQYSGNTIYF

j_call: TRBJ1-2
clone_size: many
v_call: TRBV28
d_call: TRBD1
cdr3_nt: TGTGCCAGCCGACAGGGAAACCTCTATGGCTACACCTTC
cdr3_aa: CASRQGNLYGYTF

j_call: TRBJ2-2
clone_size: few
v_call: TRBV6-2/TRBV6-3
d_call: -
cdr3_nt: TGTGCCAGCAGTTACACCCTTCGACAGGCGGACACCGGGGAGCTGTTTTTT
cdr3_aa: CASSYTLRQADTGELFF

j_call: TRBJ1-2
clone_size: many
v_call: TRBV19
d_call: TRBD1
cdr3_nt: TGTGCCAGTAGTACCGGACAGGGATATGGCTACACCTTC
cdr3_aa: CASSTGQGYGYTF